Each of the 7 T cell receptor beta chains below was sequenced from the same sample in a study of Tregs in tolerant kidney transplant recipients. No antigen has been identified for these receptors. The data were produced by immunoSEQ multiplex PCR, yet TCRdb's version contains in-frame clones alone and is incomplete. The sample has tens of thousands of clones; around 95% are singletons. The sequenced sample consisted of Tregs from blood cultured with allogeneic cells. All receptors derive from a human donor in good health.

The chain uses TRBV19 and TRBJ2-6; D assignment may be TRBD1 or TRBD2 (5 bases each). Trimming shortened V by 0 bases and J by 2 bases, and 5 bases separated the two germline ends. Germline V CDR1 and CDR2: LNHDA, SQIVND (reference sequence). The length of the CDR3 is 15 residues. Here the CDR3 DNA reads TGTGCCAGTAGTATAGAGGGGGCTGGGGCCAACGTCCTGACTTTC. This translates into CASSIEGAGANVLTF. Full variable domain (rest looked up from reference TRBV19 and TRBJ2-6): DGGITQSPKYLFRKEGQNVTLSCEQNLNHDAMYWYRQDPGQGLRLIYYSQIVNDFQKGDIAEGYSVSREKKESFPLTVTSAQKNPTAFYLCASSIEGAGANVLTFGAGSRLTVL.

The chain is built from TRBV6-5 and TRBJ1-2; the D is unclear. CDR3 length equals 15 residues. CDR1 and CDR2 (germline): MNHEY, SVGAGI. V lost 4 bases to trimming and J lost 1 base, with 13 bases between them. DNA of the CDR3: TGTGCCAGCAGTTCCCCGGCCGCCCATAACTATGGCTACACCTTC. Translating gives CASSSPAAHNYGYTF.

The chain has TRBV27 and TRBJ1-4; D may be TRBD1 (6 bases). Trimming left V 4 bases short and J 10 bases short, with 10 bases between. This CDR3 has 12 residues. Germline V CDR1 and CDR2: MNHEY, SMNVEV (reference sequence). Here the CDR3 DNA reads TGTGCCAGCAGTTCACAGGGCCTAAAACTGTTTTTT. Residues: CASSSQGLKLFF.

The chain joins TRBV5-4 to TRBJ2-4, with D perhaps TRBD1 or TRBD2 (6 bases each). CDR1 SGHNT and CDR2 YYREEE come from the germline V gene (reference sequence). The CDR3 is made up of 13 amino acids. With 6 bases removed from V and 6 bases from J, the gap between germline ends came to 13 bases. CDR3 nucleotides: TGTGCCAGCACCTACCCGGGGGCAAACATTCAGTACTTC. This translates into CASTYPGANIQYF.

The gene calls are TRBV10-3 and TRBJ2-7, with 11 nucleotides matching TRBD1. The CDR3 runs to 14 residues. Per the germline V gene, CDR1 is ENHRY and CDR2 is SYGVKD. Trimming took 2 bases from V and 3 from J; bases not matched to a gene: 0. CDR3 sequence (DNA): TGTGCCATCAGTGAGGGGACAGGGGGCTACGAGCAGTACTTC. Translation: CAISEGTGGYEQYF.

The chain combines TRBV13 with TRBJ2-7; D unresolved. The germline V gene encodes CDR1 PRHDT and CDR2 FYEKMQ (reference sequence). The length of the CDR3 is 12 residues. V lost 4 bases to trimming and J lost 0 bases, with 4 bases between them. The CDR3 DNA follows: TGTGCCAGCAGCTATAGCTCCTACGAGCAGTACTTC. This encodes CASSYSSYEQYF.

V gene TRBV12-5 combines with J gene TRBJ1-5, with D hard to call. CDR3 length: 14 amino acids. The V gene lost 3 bases and the J gene lost 6 bases, with 12 bases spanning the gap. Per germline, CDR1 LGHNT and CDR2 FRNRAP. CDR3 in amino acids: CASGFVFVIQPQHF. The CDR3, as DNA: TGTGCTAGTGGTTTCGTCTTTGTGATTCAGCCCCAGCATTTT. Together with reference TRBV12-5 and TRBJ1-5, the CDR3 gives the full variable domain: DARVTQTPRHKVTEMGQEVTMRCQPILGHNTVFWYRQTMMQGLELLAYFRNRAPLDDSGMPKDRFSAEMPDATLATLKIQPSEPRDSAVYFCASGFVFVIQPQHFGDGTRLSIL.